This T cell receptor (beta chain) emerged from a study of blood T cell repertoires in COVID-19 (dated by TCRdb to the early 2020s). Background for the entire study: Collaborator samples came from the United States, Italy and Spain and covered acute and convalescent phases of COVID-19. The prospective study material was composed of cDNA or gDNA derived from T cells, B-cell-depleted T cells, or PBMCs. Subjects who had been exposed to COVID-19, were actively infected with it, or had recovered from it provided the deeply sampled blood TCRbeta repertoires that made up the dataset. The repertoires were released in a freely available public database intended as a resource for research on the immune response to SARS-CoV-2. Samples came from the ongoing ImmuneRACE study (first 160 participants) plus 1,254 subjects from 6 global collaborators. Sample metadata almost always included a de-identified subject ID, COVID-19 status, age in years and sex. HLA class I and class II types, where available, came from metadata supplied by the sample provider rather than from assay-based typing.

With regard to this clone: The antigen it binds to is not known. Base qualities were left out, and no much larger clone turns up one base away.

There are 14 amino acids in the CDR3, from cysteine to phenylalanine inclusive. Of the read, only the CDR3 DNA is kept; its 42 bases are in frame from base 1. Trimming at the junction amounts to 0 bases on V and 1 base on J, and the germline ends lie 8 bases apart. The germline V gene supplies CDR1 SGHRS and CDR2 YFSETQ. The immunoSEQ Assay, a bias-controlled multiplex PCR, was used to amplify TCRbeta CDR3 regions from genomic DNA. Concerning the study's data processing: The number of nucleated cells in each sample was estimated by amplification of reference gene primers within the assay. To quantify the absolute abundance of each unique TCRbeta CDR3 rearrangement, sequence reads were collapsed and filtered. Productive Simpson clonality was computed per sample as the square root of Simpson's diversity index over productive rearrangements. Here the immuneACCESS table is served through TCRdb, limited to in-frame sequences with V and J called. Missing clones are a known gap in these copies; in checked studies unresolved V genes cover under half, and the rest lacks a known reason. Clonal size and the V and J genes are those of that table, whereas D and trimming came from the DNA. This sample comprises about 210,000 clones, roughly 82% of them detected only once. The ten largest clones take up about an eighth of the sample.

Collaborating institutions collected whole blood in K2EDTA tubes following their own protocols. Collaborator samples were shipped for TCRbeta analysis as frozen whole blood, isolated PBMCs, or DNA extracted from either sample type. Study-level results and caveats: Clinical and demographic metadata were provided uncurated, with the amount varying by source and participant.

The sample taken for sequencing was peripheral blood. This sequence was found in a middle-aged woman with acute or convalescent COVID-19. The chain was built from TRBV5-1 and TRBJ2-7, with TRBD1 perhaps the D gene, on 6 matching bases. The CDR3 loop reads CASSLEDRSYEQYF. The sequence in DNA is TGCGCCAGCAGCTTGGAGGACAGATCCTACGAGCAGTACTTC.